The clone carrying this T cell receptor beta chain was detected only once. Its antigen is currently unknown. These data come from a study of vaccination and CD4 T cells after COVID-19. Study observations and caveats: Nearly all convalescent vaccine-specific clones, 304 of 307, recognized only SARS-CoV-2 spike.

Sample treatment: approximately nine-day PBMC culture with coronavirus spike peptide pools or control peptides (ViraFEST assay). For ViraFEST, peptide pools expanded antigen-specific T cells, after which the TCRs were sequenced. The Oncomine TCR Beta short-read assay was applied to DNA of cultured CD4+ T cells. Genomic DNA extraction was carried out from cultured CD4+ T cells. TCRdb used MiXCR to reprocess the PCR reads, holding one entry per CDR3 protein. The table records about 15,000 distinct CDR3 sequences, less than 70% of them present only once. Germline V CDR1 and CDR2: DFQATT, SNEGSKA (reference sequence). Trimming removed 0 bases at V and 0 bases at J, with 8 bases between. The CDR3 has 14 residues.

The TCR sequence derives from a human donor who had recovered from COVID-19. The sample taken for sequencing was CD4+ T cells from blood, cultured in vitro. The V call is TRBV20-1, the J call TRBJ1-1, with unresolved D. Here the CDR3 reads CSARDATLNTEAFF. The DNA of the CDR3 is TGCAGTGCTAGAGATGCCACCTTGAACACTGAAGCTTTCTTT.